The next 25 T cell receptor beta chains were all read from a single sample in a study of memory CD4+ T cells and cytomegalovirus serostatus. Single viable CD3+CD4+CD8-CD45RO+ cells were sorted as the memory CD4+ T cells. Assay used: immunoSEQ multiplex PCR; TCRdb lists only in-frame clones, some missing. The table lists about 92,000 clones, roughly 80% of them singletons. The sequenced material came from memory CD4+ T cells from blood. The source of these receptors is an adult in good health and CMV-seropositive.

This chain joins TRBV7-2 and TRBJ2-7, with TRBD1 matching over 7 bases. Germline trimming cut 5 bases from V and 5 bases from J; bases unmatched to any gene: 12. The CDR3 covers 15 residues. Germline loops: CDR1 SGHTA, CDR2 FQGNSA. CDR3 sequence (DNA): TGTGCCAGCAGCAGTCAAGGACAGGTGATCGACGAGCAGTACTTC. Its translation is CASSSQGQVIDEQYF.

V usage is TRBV5-1 and J usage is TRBJ2-1; 8 bases fit TRBD2. Germline CDR1 reads SGHRS; CDR2 reads YFSETQ. V dropped 3 bases and J dropped 8; count of bases not matched to a gene: 13. This CDR3 has 16 residues. The CDR3: CASSSAPGTRIDEQFF. CDR3 DNA: TGCGCCAGCAGCTCGGCCCCCGGGACTAGGATCGATGAGCAGTTCTTC.

The chain uses TRBV5-1 and TRBJ2-1; D perhaps matches TRBD2 (5 bases). The germline V and J ends were trimmed by 2 bases and 0 bases, with 9 bases remaining between them. The CDR3 has 15 amino acids. CDR1 is SGHRS, CDR2 YFSETQ, per germline. The CDR3 DNA is TGCGCCAGCAGCTTCAGCGGACCCTCCTACAATGAGCAGTTCTTC. Amino acid sequence: CASSFSGPSYNEQFF.

This clone was seen only once. V usage is TRBV5-1 and J usage is TRBJ2-5, with 11 bases aligning to TRBD1. The germline gives CDR1 SGHRS, CDR2 YFSETQ. V lost 3 bases and J lost 5; bases outside the gene matches: 6. This CDR3 comprises 15 residues. In DNA form, the CDR3 reads TGCGCCAGCAGCTCGGGACAGGGGGATAAGGAGACCCAGTACTTC. It is translated as CASSSGQGDKETQYF.

This clone was counted only a few times. This sequence joins TRBV9 and TRBJ2-1; TRBD2 is a possible D gene (6 bases). The CDR3 sequence is 15 residues long. The ends were cut back, 0 bases at V and 4 bases at J, with 11 bases in the middle. CDR1 and CDR2 from the germline V gene are SGDLS and YYNGEE. CDR3 loop: CASSVGIAEYNEQFF. CDR3 nucleotide sequence: TGTGCCAGCAGCGTAGGGATAGCGGAATACAATGAGCAGTTCTTC.

The chain employs TRBV19 and TRBJ1-2; D is uncertain. The CDR3 has 12 amino acids. V lost 4 bases and J lost 5, with 8 bases in between. Germline V gene lookup returns CDR1 LNHDA and CDR2 SQIVND (reference sequence). The CDR3, as DNA: TGTGCCAGTAGTAAAGGGTGGTATGGCTACACCTTC. Translated: CASSKGWYGYTF.

A single count supports this clone. The rearrangement uses TRBV6-1 and TRBJ1-2, with D perhaps matching TRBD1 (5 bases). The CDR3 is 14 residues long. Germline V CDR1 and CDR2: MNHNS, SASEGT. Trimming removed 1 base from V and 8 bases from J, with 14 bases in between. This CDR3 reads CASSEGGGAIGYTF. CDR3 coding DNA: TGTGCCAGCAGTGAAGGAGGAGGGGCCATCGGCTACACCTTC.

V is TRBV5-1 and J is TRBJ2-2; D ambiguous. CDR3 length: 14 amino acids. V lost 4 bases and J 5 bases, leaving 12 bases between the germline ends. Germline CDR1 SGHRS, CDR2 YFSETQ. CDR3 bases: TGCGCCAGCAGCAAGACCGATTTTACCGGGGAGCTGTTTTTT. It is translated as CASSKTDFTGELFF.

This clone was recorded a few times. The chain is built from TRBV19 and TRBJ2-7; 14 bases are a match to TRBD2. CDR1 LNHDA and CDR2 SQIVND come from the germline V gene (reference sequence). The CDR3 runs 17 residues. The J segment lost 3 bases and the V segment lost 2 bases, leaving 6 bases of the junction unmatched. The CDR3 protein is CASSISGLAGAFYEQYF. The CDR3 region has the DNA TGTGCCAGTAGTATATCGGGACTAGCGGGAGCCTTCTACGAGCAGTACTTC. The entire variable domain, with the rest obtained from reference TRBV19 and TRBJ2-7, is as follows: DGGITQSPKYLFRKEGQNVTLSCEQNLNHDAMYWYRQDPGQGLRLIYYSQIVNDFQKGDIAEGYSVSREKKESFPLTVTSAQKNPTAFYLCASSISGLAGAFYEQYFGPGTRLTVT.

The V and J genes are TRBV9 and TRBJ1-4; D is unresolved. The CDR3 runs 14 residues. Trimming took off 2 bases at V and 5 bases at J, with 10 bases between the two ends. Germline V gene data show CDR1 as SGDLS and CDR2 as YYNGEE. The CDR3 sequence: CASSVGVQNEKLFF. The CDR3, as DNA: TGTGCCAGCAGCGTTGGAGTACAGAATGAAAAACTGTTTTTT.

Here the CDR3 DNA reads TGTGCCAGCGGAGGGGTGGGCACAGATACGCAGTATTTT. Its protein product is CASGGVGTDTQYF. The rearrangement links TRBV6-5 to TRBJ2-3, with a tentative D call TRBD2 (6 bases). CDR1 and CDR2 from the germline V gene are MNHEY and SVGAGI. This CDR3 is 13 amino acids long. V was cut by 8 bases and J by 1 base, with 10 bases left in between.

The chain employs TRBV28 and TRBJ2-6; D remains ambiguous. The germline V and J ends were trimmed by 6 bases and 0 bases, with 9 bases remaining between them. In germline, CDR1 is MDHEN, CDR2 SYDVKM. There are 15 residues in the CDR3. The CDR3 loop reads CASRSPGSGANVLTF. The CDR3 DNA reads TGTGCCAGCAGGTCACCAGGCTCTGGGGCCAACGTCCTGACTTTC.

This sequence joins TRBV25-1 and TRBJ2-2, with D uncertain. V shed 6 bases and J shed 0 bases, with 8 bases lying between them. Germline CDR1 reads MGHDK; CDR2 reads SYGVNS. This CDR3 has 14 amino acids. DNA for the CDR3: TGTGCCAGCAGCAAACTAACGAACACCGGGGAGCTGTTTTTT. Its translation: CASSKLTNTGELFF.

The chain couples TRBV6-1 to TRBJ2-1; 7 positions agree with TRBD2. The germline CDR1 and CDR2 sequences are MNHNS and SASEGT. With V trimmed by 8 bases and J by 4 bases, 11 bases remained unmatched. CDR3 size: 15 residues. CDR3 amino acids: CASRGDPKRYNEQFF. The CDR3 nucleotides are TGTGCCAGCCGGGGGGACCCCAAGCGGTACAATGAGCAGTTCTTC.

The chain is built from TRBV28 and TRBJ2-5, with TRBD1 matching over 11 bases. Germline CDR1 reads MDHEN; CDR2 reads SYDVKM. V lost 5 bases to trimming and J lost 2 bases; unmatched junction nucleotides: 7. The CDR3 loop spans 16 amino acids. This CDR3 is CASSLSGTGGQETQYF. The CDR3 DNA reads as TGTGCCAGCAGTCTGTCGGGGACAGGGGGACAAGAGACCCAGTACTTC.

This chain links TRBV7-9 with TRBJ1-1; D perhaps matches TRBD1 (5 bases). The CDR3 loop spans 15 amino acids. Per the germline V gene, CDR1 is SEHNR and CDR2 is FQNEAQ (reference sequence). V shed 5 bases and J shed 0 bases, with 13 bases lying between them. DNA of the CDR3: TGTGCCAGCAGCCCCAAGGGGAGGGTGAACACTGAAGCTTTCTTT. Translation: CASSPKGRVNTEAFF.

This chain links TRBV29-1 with TRBJ1-2; unclear D gene. The CDR3 covers 15 residues. The V end lost 0 bases, the J end lost 3 bases, and 14 bases lay between the germline ends. Germline lookup yields CDR1 SQVTM and CDR2 ANQGSEA. CDR3 in DNA: TGCAGCGTTGAAGATCCAGCCAGGCCCGACTATGGCTACACCTTC. Its translation: CSVEDPARPDYGYTF.

The rearrangement joins TRBV27 to TRBJ2-3, with 10 bases aligning to TRBD2. The germline gives CDR1 MNHEY, CDR2 SMNVEV (reference sequence). The length of the CDR3 is 16 residues. V shed 5 bases, J shed 5 bases, and the junction held 10 bases outside the gene matches. The CDR3 loop reads CASSAQAGGPGDTQYF. The CDR3 bases are TGTGCCAGCAGTGCCCAAGCGGGAGGGCCGGGAGATACGCAGTATTTT.

This clone was seen a few times. J is TRBJ1-2 and V is TRBV7-2; perhaps TRBD1 as D (6 bases). The germline V gene encodes CDR1 SGHTA and CDR2 FQGNSA. CDR3 length: 14 residues. The V and J ends lost 8 bases and 7 bases respectively, with 20 bases between them. The CDR3 DNA sequence: TGTGCCAGCGTATTGGGGGGCAACTCGGGTGGCTACACCTTC. It translates to CASVLGGNSGGYTF.

With regard to this clone: The identical CDR3 is also encoded by other nucleotide sequences in the sample. The chain couples TRBV15 to TRBJ2-5; D unclear. Per germline, CDR1 LNHNV and CDR2 YYDKDF (reference sequence). CDR3 length: 13 amino acids. V gave up 5 bases and J gave up 4 bases, with 11 bases separating them. In DNA form, the CDR3 reads TGTGCCACCAGCCTCGGACCCCTAGAGACCCAGTACTTC. Its translation: CATSLGPLETQYF.

The chain recombines TRBV27 with TRBJ2-2, with D perhaps TRBD1 or TRBD2 (7 bases each). Trimming stripped 3 bases from V and 3 bases from J, with 11 bases between. Germline V CDR1 and CDR2: MNHEY, SMNVEV (reference sequence). The CDR3 length is 15 residues. CDR3 protein: CASSFRGGDTGELFF. CDR3 nucleotide sequence: TGTGCCAGCAGTTTCAGGGGGGGGGACACCGGGGAGCTGTTTTTT.

The rearrangement joins TRBV10-3 to TRBJ1-2, with 7 nucleotides matching TRBD1. J gave up 7 bases and V 2 bases, and 10 bases lay outside the gene matches. The CDR3 is 15 residues long. Germline CDR1 ENHRY, CDR2 SYGVKD. The CDR3 protein is CAISEGAGGGGGYTF. CDR3 nucleotide sequence: TGTGCCATCAGTGAGGGGGCAGGGGGAGGTGGTGGCTACACCTTC.

The chain is built from TRBV9 and TRBJ2-2; the match to TRBD1 covers 10 bases. The germline V gene encodes CDR1 SGDLS and CDR2 YYNGEE. This CDR3 comprises 15 residues. After removal of 6 bases from V and 6 bases from J, the junction contained 8 bases not matched to a gene. CDR3 region: CASTPGQGSPGELFF. CDR3 bases: TGTGCCAGCACACCGGGACAGGGGTCCCCCGGGGAGCTGTTTTTT.

The V and J genes are TRBV4-3 and TRBJ2-7, with D perhaps matching TRBD2 (6 bases). CDR3 length equals 15 residues. Trimming shortened V by 1 base and J by 1 base, and 11 bases separated the two germline ends. Germline CDR1 reads LGHNA; CDR2 reads YSLEER. CDR3 in amino acids: CASSQGRGLSYEQYF. The CDR3 DNA is TGCGCCAGCAGCCAAGGGAGGGGACTTTCCTACGAGCAGTACTTC.

J is TRBJ1-1 and V is TRBV5-5; D gene uncertain. Trimming pared 0 bases from V and 1 base from J, leaving 4 bases between. The CDR3 has 13 amino acids. The germline CDR1 and CDR2 sequences are SGHKS and YYEKEE (reference sequence). The CDR3 sequence: CASSLDWNTEAFF. CDR3 coding DNA: TGTGCCAGCAGCTTGGACTGGAACACTGAAGCTTTCTTT.